This TCR beta chain emerged from a study of T cells in Graves' hyperthyroidism and ophthalmopathy (dated by TCRdb to 2018 to 2020). For the study in its entirety: Peripheral blood samples were taken at initial diagnosis, before any treatment was given. To identify TCR V-J signatures that set the groups apart, the researchers used a discovery cohort of 100 patients, made up of under 45 with Graves' ophthalmopathy and 57 with stable Graves' hyperthyroidism. An independent validation cohort of around 19 hyperthyroidism patients and more than 15 patients who later progressed to ophthalmopathy tested prospective prediction of ophthalmopathy. The roughly 94 discovery patients were randomly split 7:3 into training and test sets. The study also compared thyroid tissue and blood T-cell repertoires from over 5 Graves' hyperthyroidism patients. Once sampling was done, hyperthyroidism patients were given methimazole at a starting dose of 30 mg daily, whereas ophthalmopathy patients were given high-dose intravenous methylprednisolone. According to the paper, TCR Vbeta CDR3 sequencing was carried out on 135 peripheral blood samples, which came from 40 to 45 ophthalmopathy, around 74 hyperthyroidism and approximately 17 progressor patients.

This clonotype was seen at least ten times. Its cognate antigen has yet to be identified. Base qualities are missing; no much larger clone stands one base away. Amplification of TCR beta CDR3 regions was carried out from RNA transcripts. A first-round RT-PCR of the TCR CDR3 used the HTBI primer set with the Qiagen OneStep RT-PCR kit. Libraries were constructed in a second round of multiplex PCR, after which size selection and purification were performed. Sequencing of the libraries was done on an Illumina HiSeq2000 using paired-end 100 bp reads. As for how the authors treated the data: SOAPnuke was used to process the raw data, throwing out any read that contained adapters or uncalled bases, had a mean Phred below 15, or lacked an exact constant-primer or identifier match. COPE v1.2.5 was used to merge the high-quality paired reads, and each unique nucleotide sequence was defined as a clonotype. MiTCR v1.1 was used to align the clonotypes against IMGT TRBV, TRBD and TRBJ reference segments. The analysis was restricted to V-J combinations with a frequency above 0.0001, which together covered 99.2% of the repertoires. The TCS score was defined as F50 (clonal expansion) divided by E x V (chaos), with BLOSUM62-based TCRdist calculated between CDR3 peptides within each V-J. Welch's t-statistics and random forest reduced around 520 V-J features to fewer than 15, which were used in a naive Bayes classifier (R e1071). TCRdb itself trimmed the public reads at Q25 with fastp, ran MiXCR and retained productive beta chains. Records with the same CDR3 protein are collapsed into one entry carrying the most frequent genes and DNA. The V and J calls were not made by the authors but by TCRdb's processing. In all, the sample holds approximately 690,000 distinct CDR3 sequences, and 14% of those were seen once. Around 12% of the sample rests with the top ten.

Moderately to severely active disease, a Clinical Activity Score of at least 3, a NOSPECS grade of at least 4, and a duration under 3 months were present in ophthalmopathy patients. Any patient with an uncontrolled infection, another autoimmune disease, pregnancy or lactation was excluded. Clinical symptoms, serum thyroxine and TRAb, thyroid ultrasound, and orbital computed tomography formed the basis for the diagnoses. PBMCs were isolated from more than 8 ml of fresh peripheral blood by Ficoll-Paque density gradient centrifugation. Total RNA was extracted using Trizol reagent, and RNA quality was assessed on an Agilent 2100 Bioanalyzer. General conclusions and limits of the study: Sample size was not statistically predetermined, and blinding of investigators to group allocation was not performed. Most expanded thyroid clonotypes (frequency above 0.001) were also detected in blood, a finding suggesting that blood repertoires may reflect thyroid immune responses. During validation, the model predicted progression to ophthalmopathy a median of around six months ahead of onset, with roughly 65% sensitivity and less than 85% specificity. Ophthalmopathy was separated from stable hyperthyroidism by a 13 V-J signature model, with around 90% sensitivity and 81% to 83% specificity obtained in cross-validation and 80%/75% obtained in testing.

CDR1 and CDR2, looked up from the germline V gene, are SGHRS and YFSETQ. Trimming costs V 1 base and J 6 bases, and their ends lie 14 bases apart. The cysteine opens and the phenylalanine closes a CDR3 of 14 amino acids. Only the CDR3 part of the read is kept: 42 bases, read in frame from the first base. The sequence links TRBV5-1 to TRBJ2-7; a tentative D match to TRBD2 spans 6 bases. Sequencing used blood. The origin of this receptor is a woman aged 45-59 years with Graves' ophthalmopathy. The DNA sequence is given as TGCGCCAGCAGCTTGTTTGGCCGAGCGGGCGAGCAGTACTTC. Its protein reads: CASSLFGRAGEQYF. The full variable domain, with segments outside the CDR3 supplied by the reference TRBV5-1 and TRBJ2-7 proteins, appears as KAGVTQTPRYLIKTRGQQVTLSCSPISGHRSVSWYQQTPGQGLQFLFEYFSETQRNKGNFPGRFSGRQFSNSRSEMNVSTLELGDSALYLCASSLFGRAGEQYFGPGTRLTVT.